This T cell receptor (beta chain) was recorded in a study of blood T cells in healthy people across ages (dated by TCRdb to about 2015). About the full investigation: In model experiments, template switching captured about one uniquely barcoded TCR beta cDNA molecule for every two T cells. Age-related changes in TCR beta repertoire diversity were measured in the study by deep sequencing normalized with unique cDNA molecular identifiers. Four age groups were formed from the donors: young (average approximately 15 years), middle-aged (just under 40), aged (around 62) and long-lived (roughly 88). The study analyzed two additional independent replicas of 1 million unique cDNA reads from the same blood draw for two donors, one aged 18 to 30 and one aged 80 or older.

The germline V gene (reference sequence) supplies CDR1 MNHEY and CDR2 SMNVEV. The CDR3 runs 12 residues from the cysteine to the phenylalanine. Only the CDR3 portion is preserved as DNA: 36 bases, with reading frame beginning at the first base. V is shortened by 9 bases, J by 9 bases, and the region joining them spans 15 bases. The approximately 39 donors, aged 6 to 90 years, were systemically healthy Caucasian individuals from Russia. Each donor gave about 9.2 milliliters of peripheral blood, drawn into EDTA-treated Vacutainer tubes. Ficoll-Paque density-gradient centrifugation was used to isolate PBMCs, with at least 6 million per sample. Total RNA, at least 5 micrograms per sample, was extracted from PBMCs with Trizol reagent. The percentages of naive CD45RAhigh/CD27high T cells were determined by flow cytometry on a PBMC aliquot from every donor. Overall study outcomes, separate from this receptor: Observed TCR beta diversity per million T cells fell roughly linearly with age, and a significant reduction was already apparent by age roughly 40. The percentage of naive T cells measured by flow cytometry correlated strongly with observed TCR beta diversity. Since profiling was done on bulk unsorted PBMCs, naive and antigen-experienced compartments could not be conclusively compared. Compared with the aged group, the long-lived group had more naive CD4+ T cells, fewer expanded clones and increased TCR diversity, suggesting age selection. Donor CMV infection status was unknown, potentially confounding age-related changes in expanded clonotypes. Total diversity estimates from one million sequenced T cells were considered lower bounds and underestimates.

Note on this clonotype: Which antigen it targets is not known. No base quality information exists; no much larger clone differs at one position.

Library prep was done by 5' RACE. The data were produced on an Illumina HiSeq 2500. The second PCR ran for roughly 6 to 11 cycles and used a J-beta primer mix along with a sample-barcoded 5' primer. A template-switch 5' adaptor carrying 12 random nucleotides introduced a unique molecular identifier onto each TCR beta cDNA molecule. At least 2.5 million CDR3-containing paired-end reads were obtained from each sample. All of the RNA was converted into first-strand cDNA using the Mint cDNA synthesis kit, with a TRBC-specific oligonucleotide serving as the primer. After uracil-DNA glycosylase treatment, a first 18-cycle PCR used universal primers M1SS and BC2_uni_R on all cDNA. The study's own analysis went as follows. Each sample was normalized by randomly selecting 1 million high-quality reads, each carrying a distinct molecular identifier. Reads sharing molecular identifiers were discarded rather than binned into consensus sequences. MiTCR, set to a Q25 quality threshold and the strictest error-elimination algorithm, was used for CDR3 identification, clonotype clustering and error correction. A nonparametric unseen species model with Euler transformation was used to estimate a lower bound on total TCR beta diversity. In-frame beta chains were kept once TCRdb had trimmed the public reads at Q25 with fastp and called clones with MiXCR. Entries are consolidated by CDR3 protein sequence, retaining the most common genes and DNA. TCRdb's processing, not the authors', yielded these V and J calls. This sample gives about 800,000 distinct CDR3 sequences in total; roughly 25% of them show up just once. The biggest ten clones account for roughly 3.5% of the sample.

Separately, the same data were catalogued under a study of T cells of mothers and their children. The second paper further reports: Nine systemically healthy Caucasian individuals, comprising three mothers and their six children, were included as donors. cDNA synthesis consumed the entire amount of extracted RNA, loaded at 1.5 ug RNA in each 15 ul reaction. Sample barcodes and 2-4 random nucleotides were added via the M1S primer in the second PCR. Over 10 million TCR beta CDR3 reads came from each mother, compared with around 3 million reads from each child. In both related and unrelated pairs, thymic selection shapes the output of TCR recombination in a similar way, with inherited differences having only a minor effect. Normalized repertoire overlap was always slightly but never significantly higher in related than unrelated mother-child pairs. No persistent microchimeric T cell clones were found, with a detection sensitivity of approximately 100 clones per million clonotypes. In the study, deep NGS was used to compare the TCR beta repertoires of mothers and children, and features distinguishing related mother-child pairs from unrelated individuals were sought. Mothers averaged approximately 40 +/- 4 years of age and children averaged around 10 +/- 4 years. Libraries were sequenced on Illumina HiSeq 2000 with 100+100 nt paired-end reads after adapter ligation with NEBNext reagents. To prevent cross-contamination, the mother and child libraries were prepared one month apart and sequenced in separate runs. Between roughly 450,000 and 2,000,000 distinct TCR beta clonotypes were identified per donor. Naive TCR beta clonotypes were estimated from low-frequency clonotypes matched to each donor's FACS-determined naive share, without sorting.

Sequenced: blood. The rearranged chain carries TRBV27 and TRBJ1-5, with TRBD1 perhaps the D gene, on 5 matching bases. This TCR was recovered from a boy aged 5-17 years in good health. Here the CDR3 is given as CASDGTRGPQHF. The nucleotide sequence is given as TGTGCCAGTGACGGGACCCGGGGGCCCCAGCATTTT.